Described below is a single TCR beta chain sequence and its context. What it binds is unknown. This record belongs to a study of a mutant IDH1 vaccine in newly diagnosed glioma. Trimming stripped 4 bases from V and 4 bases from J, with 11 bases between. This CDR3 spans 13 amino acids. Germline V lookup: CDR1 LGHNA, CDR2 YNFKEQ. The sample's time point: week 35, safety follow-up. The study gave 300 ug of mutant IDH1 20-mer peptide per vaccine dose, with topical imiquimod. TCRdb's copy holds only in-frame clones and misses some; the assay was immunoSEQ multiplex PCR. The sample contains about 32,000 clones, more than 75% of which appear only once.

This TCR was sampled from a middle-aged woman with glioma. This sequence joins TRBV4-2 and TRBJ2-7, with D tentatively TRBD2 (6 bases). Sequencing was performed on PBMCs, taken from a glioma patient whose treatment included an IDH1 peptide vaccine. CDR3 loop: CASSPSVGYEQYF. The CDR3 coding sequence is TGTGCCAGCAGCCCTAGCGTTGGGTACGAGCAGTACTTC.